A few counts support the clone carrying this TCR beta chain. Antigen unknown. Unique molecular identifiers had been added to the TCR beta cDNA libraries. MiXCR, applied by TCRdb to the PCR reads, yields one record per CDR3 protein. Here the sample spans fewer than 900,000 distinct CDR3 sequences, just over 45% being singletons. This entry comes from a study of post-analysis software for immune sequencing data. Whole-study context: In terms of disease course, relapsing-remitting, secondary progressive and progressive-relapsing multiple sclerosis were included.

Whole-study results and caveats: Five TRBV segments were significantly more frequent in patients than in controls. TRBV5-6, TRBV5-1 and TRBV20-1 were among these segments. Controls significantly exceeded multiple sclerosis patients in normalized Chao1 diversity.

From germline, CDR1 is SNHLY and CDR2 FYNNEI. The junction had 11 bases not matched to a gene; V was cut back by 5 bases and J by 7 bases. The CDR3 spans 16 residues. The specimen sequenced was blood. The chain links TRBV2 to TRBJ1-4, with 9 bases that match TRBD1. This clonotype was sampled from a girl aged 5-17 years with multiple sclerosis. CDR3 in amino acids: CASSTFRDRVGEKLFF. CDR3 coding DNA: TGTGCCAGCAGTACTTTCCGGGACAGGGTTGGTGAAAAACTGTTTTTT.